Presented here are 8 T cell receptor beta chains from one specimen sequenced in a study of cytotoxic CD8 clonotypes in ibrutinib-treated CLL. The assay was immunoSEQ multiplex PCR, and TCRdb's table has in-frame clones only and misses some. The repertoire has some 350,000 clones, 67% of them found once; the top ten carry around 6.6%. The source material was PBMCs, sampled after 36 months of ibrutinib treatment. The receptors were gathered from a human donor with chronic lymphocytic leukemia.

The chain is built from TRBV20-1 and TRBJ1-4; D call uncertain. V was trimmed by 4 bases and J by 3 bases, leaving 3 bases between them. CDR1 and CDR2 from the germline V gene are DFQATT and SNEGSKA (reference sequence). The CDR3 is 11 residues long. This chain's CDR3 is CSAKPNEKLFF. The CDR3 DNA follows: TGCAGTGCTAAGCCTAATGAAAAACTGTTTTTT.

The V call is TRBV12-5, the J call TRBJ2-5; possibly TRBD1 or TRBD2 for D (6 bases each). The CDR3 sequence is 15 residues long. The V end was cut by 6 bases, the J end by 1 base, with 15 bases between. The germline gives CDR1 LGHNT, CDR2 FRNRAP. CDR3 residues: CASGQGGLGQETQYF. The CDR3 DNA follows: TGTGCTAGTGGACAGGGAGGATTGGGCCAAGAGACCCAGTACTTC.

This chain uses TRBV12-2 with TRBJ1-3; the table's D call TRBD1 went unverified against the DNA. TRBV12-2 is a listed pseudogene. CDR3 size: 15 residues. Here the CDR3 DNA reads TGTGCAAGTCGCTTAGCGATACAGGCTCGAAACACCATATATTTT. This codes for CASRLAIQARNTIYF.

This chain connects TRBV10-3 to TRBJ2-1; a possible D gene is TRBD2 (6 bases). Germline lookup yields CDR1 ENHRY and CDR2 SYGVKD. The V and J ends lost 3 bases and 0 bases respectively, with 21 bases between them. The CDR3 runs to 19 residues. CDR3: CAISDLGTASPSSYNEQFF. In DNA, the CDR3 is TGTGCCATCAGTGACCTCGGGACTGCTTCTCCGAGCTCCTACAATGAGCAGTTCTTC.

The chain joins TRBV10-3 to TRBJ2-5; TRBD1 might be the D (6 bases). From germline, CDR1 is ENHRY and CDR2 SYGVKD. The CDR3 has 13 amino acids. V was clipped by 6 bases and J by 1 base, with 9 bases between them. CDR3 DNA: TGTGCCATCAGGGACAGACTCCAAGAGACCCAGTACTTC. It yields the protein CAIRDRLQETQYF.

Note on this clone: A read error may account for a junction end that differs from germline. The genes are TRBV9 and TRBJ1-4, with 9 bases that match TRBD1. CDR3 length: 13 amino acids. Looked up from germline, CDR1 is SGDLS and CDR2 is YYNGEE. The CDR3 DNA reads TGTACCAGCAGCACAGGGGGCGTTGAAAAACTGTTTTTT. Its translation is CTSSTGGVEKLFF.

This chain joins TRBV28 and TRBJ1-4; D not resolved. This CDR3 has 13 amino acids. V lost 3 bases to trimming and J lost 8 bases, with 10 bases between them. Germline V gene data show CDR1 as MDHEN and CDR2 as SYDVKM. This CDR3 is CASSFAGWEKLFF. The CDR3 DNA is TGTGCCAGCAGTTTTGCGGGATGGGAAAAACTGTTTTTT.

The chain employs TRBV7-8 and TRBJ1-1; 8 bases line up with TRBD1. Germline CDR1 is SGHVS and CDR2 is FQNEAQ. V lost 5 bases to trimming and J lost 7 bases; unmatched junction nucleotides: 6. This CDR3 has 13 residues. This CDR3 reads CASSRTGGDEAFF. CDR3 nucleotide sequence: TGTGCCAGCAGCAGAACAGGGGGGGATGAAGCTTTCTTT.